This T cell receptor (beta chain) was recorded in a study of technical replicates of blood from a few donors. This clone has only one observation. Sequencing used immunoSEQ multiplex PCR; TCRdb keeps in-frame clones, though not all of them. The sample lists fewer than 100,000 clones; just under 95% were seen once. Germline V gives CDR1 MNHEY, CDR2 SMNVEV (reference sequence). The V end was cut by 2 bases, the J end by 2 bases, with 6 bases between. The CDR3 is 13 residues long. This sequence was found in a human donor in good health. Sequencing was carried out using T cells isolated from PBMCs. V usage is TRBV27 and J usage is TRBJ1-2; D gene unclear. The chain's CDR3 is CASSLGGNYGYTF. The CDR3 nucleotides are TGTGCCAGCAGTTTAGGAGGGAACTATGGCTACACCTTC.